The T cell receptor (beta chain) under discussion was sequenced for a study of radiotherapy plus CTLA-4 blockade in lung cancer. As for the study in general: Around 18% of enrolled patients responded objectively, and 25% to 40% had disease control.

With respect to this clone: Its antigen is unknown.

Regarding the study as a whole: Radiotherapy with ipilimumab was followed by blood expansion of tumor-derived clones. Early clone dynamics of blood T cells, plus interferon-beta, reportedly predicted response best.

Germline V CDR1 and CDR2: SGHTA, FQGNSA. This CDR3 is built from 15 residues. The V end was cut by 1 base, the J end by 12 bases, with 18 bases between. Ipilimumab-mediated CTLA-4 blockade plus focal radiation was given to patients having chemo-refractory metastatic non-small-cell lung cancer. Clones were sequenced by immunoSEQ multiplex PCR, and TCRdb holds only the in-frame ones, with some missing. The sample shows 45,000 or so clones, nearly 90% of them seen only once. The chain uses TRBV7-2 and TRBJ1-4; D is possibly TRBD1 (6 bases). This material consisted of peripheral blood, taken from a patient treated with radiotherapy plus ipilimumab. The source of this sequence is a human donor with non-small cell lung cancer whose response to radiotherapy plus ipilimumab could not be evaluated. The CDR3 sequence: CASSLGDRRVSQLFF. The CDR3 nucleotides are TGTGCCAGCAGCTTAGGCGACAGGAGAGTTAGCCAACTGTTTTTT.